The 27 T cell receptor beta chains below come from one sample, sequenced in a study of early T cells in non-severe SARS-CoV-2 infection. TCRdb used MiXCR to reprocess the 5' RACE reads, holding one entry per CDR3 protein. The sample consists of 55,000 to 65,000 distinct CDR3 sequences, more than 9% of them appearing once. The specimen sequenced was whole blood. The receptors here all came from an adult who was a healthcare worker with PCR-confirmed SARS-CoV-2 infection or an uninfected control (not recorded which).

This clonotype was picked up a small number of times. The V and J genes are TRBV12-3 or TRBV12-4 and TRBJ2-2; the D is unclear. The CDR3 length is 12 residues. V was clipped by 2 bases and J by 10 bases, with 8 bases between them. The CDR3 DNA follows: TGTGCCAGCAGTTTAAAAGGGCTGGAGCTGTTTTTT. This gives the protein CASSLKGLELFF.

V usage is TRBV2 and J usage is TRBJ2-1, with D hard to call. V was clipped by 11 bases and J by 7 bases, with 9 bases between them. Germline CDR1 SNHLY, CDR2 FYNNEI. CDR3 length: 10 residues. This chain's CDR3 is CALCLNEQFF. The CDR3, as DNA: TGTGCCCTCTGTTTAAATGAGCAGTTCTTC.

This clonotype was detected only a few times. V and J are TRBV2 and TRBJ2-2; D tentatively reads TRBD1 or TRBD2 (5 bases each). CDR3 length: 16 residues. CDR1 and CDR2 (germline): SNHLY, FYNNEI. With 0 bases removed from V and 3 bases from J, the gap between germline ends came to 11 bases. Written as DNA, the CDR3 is TGTGCCAGCAGTGAAGCAGGGACGAGATACACCGGGGAGCTGTTTTTT. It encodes CASSEAGTRYTGELFF.

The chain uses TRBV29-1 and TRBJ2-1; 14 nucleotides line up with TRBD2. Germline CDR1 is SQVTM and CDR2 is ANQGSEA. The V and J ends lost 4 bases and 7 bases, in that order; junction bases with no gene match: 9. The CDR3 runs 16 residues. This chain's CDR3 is CSVVGRGLAGANEQFF. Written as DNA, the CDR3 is TGCAGCGTTGTAGGTAGGGGACTAGCGGGAGCAAATGAGCAGTTCTTC.

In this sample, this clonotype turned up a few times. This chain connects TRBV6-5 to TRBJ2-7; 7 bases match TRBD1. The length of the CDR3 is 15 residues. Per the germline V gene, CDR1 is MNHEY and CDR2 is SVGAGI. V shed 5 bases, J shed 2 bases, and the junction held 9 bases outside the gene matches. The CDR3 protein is CASSPYRGLTYEQYF. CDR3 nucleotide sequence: TGTGCCAGCAGTCCATACAGGGGTCTAACCTACGAGCAGTACTTC.

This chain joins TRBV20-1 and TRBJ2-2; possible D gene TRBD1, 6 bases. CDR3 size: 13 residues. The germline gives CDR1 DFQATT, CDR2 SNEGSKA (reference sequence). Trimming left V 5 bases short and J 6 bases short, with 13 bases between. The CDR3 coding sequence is TGCAGTGCTCCGGGGTGGGGGCCCGGGGAGCTGTTTTTT. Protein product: CSAPGWGPGELFF.

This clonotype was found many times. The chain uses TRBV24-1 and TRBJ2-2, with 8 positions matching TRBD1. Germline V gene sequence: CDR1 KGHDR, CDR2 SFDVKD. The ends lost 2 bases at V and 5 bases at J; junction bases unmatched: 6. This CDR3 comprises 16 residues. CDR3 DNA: TGTGCCACCAGTGATTCAGTGACAGGGGAGACCGGGGAGCTGTTTTTT. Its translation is CATSDSVTGETGELFF.

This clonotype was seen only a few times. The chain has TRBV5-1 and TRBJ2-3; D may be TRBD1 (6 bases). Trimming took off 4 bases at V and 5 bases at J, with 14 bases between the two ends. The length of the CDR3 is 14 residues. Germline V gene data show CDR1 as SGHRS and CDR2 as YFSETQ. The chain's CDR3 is CASSIQGNRDTQYF. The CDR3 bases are TGCGCCAGCAGCATACAGGGTAACAGAGATACGCAGTATTTT.

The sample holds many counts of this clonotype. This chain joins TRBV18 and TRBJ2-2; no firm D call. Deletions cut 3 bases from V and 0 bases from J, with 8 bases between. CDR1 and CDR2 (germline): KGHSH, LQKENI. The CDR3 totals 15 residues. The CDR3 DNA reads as TGTGCCAGCTCACCGAGAGGTGCGAACACCGGGGAGCTGTTTTTT. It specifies CASSPRGANTGELFF.

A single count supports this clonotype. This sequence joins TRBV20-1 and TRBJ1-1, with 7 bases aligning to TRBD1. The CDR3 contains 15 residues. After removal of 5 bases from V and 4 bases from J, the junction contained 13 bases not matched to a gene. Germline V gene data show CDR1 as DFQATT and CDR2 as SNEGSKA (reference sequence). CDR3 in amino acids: CSADLRRGLSTEAFF. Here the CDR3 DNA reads TGCAGTGCTGACCTACGCAGGGGGTTATCCACTGAAGCTTTCTTT.

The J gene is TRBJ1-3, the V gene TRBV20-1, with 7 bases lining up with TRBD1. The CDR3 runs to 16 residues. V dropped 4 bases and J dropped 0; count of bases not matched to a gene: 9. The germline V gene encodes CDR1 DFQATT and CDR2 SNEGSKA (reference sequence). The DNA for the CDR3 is TGCAGTGCTATTAGATCGGCAGGGGGCTCTGGAAACACCATATATTTT. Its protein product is CSAIRSAGGSGNTIYF.

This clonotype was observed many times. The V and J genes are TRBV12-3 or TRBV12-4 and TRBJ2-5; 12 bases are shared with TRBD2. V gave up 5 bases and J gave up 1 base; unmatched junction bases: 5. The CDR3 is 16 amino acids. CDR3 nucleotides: TGTGCCAGCAGTGCAGTACTAGCGGGAGGCCAAGAGACCCAGTACTTC. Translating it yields CASSAVLAGGQETQYF.

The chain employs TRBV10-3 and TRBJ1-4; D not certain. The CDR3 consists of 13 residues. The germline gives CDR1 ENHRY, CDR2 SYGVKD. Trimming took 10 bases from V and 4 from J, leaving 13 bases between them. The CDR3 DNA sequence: TGTGCCACCAGACTGGACCATAATGAAAAACTGTTTTTT. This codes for CATRLDHNEKLFF.

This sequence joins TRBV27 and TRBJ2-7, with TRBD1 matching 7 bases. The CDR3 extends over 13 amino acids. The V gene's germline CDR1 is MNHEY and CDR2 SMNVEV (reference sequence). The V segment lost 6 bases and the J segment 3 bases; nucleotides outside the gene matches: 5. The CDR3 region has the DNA TGTGCCAGCAGGACCGACAGGGACTACGAGCAGTACTTC. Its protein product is CASRTDRDYEQYF.

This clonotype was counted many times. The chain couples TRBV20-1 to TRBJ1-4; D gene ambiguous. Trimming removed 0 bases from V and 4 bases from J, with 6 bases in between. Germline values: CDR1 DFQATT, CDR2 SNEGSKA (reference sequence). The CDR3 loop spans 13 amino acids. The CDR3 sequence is CSARESGNEKLFF. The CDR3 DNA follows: TGCAGTGCTAGAGAATCCGGTAATGAAAAACTGTTTTTT.

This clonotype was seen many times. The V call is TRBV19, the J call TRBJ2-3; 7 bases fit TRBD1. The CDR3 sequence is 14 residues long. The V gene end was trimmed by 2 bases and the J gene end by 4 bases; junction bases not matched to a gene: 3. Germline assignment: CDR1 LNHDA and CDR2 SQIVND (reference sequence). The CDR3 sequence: CASSIRQGADTQYF. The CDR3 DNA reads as TGTGCCAGTAGTATAAGGCAGGGGGCAGATACGCAGTATTTT. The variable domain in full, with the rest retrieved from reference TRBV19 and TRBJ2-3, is DGGITQSPKYLFRKEGQNVTLSCEQNLNHDAMYWYRQDPGQGLRLIYYSQIVNDFQKGDIAEGYSVSREKKESFPLTVTSAQKNPTAFYLCASSIRQGADTQYFGPGTRLTVL.

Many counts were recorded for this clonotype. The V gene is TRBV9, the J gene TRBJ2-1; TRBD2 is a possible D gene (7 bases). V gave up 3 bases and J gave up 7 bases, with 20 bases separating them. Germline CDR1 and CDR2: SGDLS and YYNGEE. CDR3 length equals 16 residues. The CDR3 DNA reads TGTGCCAGCAGCGCGGGGGGCTCCTTAACGCAAAATGAGCAGTTCTTC. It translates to CASSAGGSLTQNEQFF.

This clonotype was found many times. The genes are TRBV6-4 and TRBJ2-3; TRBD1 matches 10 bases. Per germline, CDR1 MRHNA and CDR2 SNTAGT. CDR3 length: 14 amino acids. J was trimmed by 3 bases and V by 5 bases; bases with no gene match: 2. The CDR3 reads CASSPDRGTDTQYF. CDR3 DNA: TGTGCCAGCAGTCCGGACAGGGGGACAGATACGCAGTATTTT.

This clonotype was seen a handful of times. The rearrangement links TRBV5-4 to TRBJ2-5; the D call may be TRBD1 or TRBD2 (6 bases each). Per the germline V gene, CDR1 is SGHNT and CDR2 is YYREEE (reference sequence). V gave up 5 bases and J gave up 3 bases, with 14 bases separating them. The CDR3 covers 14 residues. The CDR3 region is CASSVGGSEETQYF. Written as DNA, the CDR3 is TGTGCCAGCAGTGTAGGGGGGTCGGAAGAGACCCAGTACTTC.

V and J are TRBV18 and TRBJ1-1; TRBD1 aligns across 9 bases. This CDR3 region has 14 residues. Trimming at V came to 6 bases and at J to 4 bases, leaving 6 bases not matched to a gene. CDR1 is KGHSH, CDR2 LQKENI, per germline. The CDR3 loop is CASSSAQGATEAFF. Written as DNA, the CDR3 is TGTGCCAGCTCGTCAGCACAGGGGGCCACTGAAGCTTTCTTT.

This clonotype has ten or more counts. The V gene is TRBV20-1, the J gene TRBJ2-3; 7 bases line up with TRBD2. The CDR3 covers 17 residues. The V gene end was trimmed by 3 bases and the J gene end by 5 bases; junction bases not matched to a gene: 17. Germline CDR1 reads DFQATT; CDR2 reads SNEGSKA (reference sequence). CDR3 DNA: TGCAGTGCTAGCGACCCCTCCACGGGCGGGAGCGTAGATACGCAGTATTTT. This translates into CSASDPSTGGSVDTQYF.

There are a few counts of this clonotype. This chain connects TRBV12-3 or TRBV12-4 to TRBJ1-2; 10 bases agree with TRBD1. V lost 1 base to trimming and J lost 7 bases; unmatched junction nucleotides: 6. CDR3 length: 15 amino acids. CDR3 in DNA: TGTGCCAGCAGTTTAGTGGACAGGGGGTTATTTGGCTACACCTTC. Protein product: CASSLVDRGLFGYTF.

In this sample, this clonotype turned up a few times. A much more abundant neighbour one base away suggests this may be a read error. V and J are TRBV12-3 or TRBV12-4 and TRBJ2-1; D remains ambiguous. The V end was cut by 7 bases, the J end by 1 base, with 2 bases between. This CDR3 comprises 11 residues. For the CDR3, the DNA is TGTGCCAGCACTTCCTACAATGAGCAGTTCTTC. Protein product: CASTSYNEQFF.

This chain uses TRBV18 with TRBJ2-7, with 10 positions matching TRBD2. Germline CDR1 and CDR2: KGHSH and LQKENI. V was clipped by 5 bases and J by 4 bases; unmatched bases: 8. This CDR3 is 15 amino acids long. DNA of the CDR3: TGTGCCAGCTCAGAACAACTAGCGGGATTGTACGAGCAGTACTTC. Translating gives CASSEQLAGLYEQYF.

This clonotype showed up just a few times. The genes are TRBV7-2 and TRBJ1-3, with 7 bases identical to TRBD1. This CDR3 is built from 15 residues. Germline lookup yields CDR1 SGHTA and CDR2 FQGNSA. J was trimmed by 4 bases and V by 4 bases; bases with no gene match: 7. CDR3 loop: CASSSDMTGGNTIYF. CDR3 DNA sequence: TGTGCCAGCAGCTCCGACATGACAGGGGGAAACACCATATATTTT.

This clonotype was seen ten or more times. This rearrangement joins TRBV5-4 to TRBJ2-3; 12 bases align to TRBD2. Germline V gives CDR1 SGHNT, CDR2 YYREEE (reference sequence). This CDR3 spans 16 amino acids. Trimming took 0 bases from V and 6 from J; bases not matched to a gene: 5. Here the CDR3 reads CASSLASGRASDTQYF. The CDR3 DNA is TGTGCCAGCAGCTTGGCTAGCGGGAGGGCCTCGGATACGCAGTATTTT.

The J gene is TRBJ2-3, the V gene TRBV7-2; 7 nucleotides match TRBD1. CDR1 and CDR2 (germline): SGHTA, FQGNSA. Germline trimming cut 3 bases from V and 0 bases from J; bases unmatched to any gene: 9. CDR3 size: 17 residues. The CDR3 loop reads CASSFRDRGFSTDTQYF. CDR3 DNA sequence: TGTGCCAGCAGCTTCCGGGACAGAGGATTTAGCACAGATACGCAGTATTTT.